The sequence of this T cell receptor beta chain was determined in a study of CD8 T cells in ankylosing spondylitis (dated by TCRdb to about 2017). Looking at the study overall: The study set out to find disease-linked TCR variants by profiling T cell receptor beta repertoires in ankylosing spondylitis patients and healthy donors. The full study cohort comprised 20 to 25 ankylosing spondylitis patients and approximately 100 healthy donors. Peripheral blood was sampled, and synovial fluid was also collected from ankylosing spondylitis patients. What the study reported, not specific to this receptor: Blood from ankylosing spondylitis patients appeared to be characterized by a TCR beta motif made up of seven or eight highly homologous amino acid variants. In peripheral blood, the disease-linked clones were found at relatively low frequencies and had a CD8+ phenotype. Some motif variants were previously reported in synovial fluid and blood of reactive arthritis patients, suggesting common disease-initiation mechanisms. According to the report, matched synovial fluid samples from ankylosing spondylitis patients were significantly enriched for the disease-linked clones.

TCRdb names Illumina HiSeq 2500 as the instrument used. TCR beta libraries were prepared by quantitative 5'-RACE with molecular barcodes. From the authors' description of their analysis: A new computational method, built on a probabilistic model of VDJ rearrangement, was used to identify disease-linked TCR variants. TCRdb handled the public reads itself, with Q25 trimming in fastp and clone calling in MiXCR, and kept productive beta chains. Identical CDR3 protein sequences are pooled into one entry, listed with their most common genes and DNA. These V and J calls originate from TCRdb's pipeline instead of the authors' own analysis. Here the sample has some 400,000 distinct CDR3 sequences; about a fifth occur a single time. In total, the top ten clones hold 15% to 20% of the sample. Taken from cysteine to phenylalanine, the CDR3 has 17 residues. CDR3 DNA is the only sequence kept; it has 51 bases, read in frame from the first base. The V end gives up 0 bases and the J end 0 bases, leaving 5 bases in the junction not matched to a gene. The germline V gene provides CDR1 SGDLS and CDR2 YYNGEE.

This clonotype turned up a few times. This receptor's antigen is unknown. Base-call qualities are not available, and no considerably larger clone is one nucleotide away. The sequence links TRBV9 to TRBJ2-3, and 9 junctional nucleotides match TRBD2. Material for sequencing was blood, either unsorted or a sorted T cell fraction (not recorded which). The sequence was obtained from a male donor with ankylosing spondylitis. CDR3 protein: CASSVASSGASTDTQYF. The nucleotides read TGTGCCAGCAGCGTAGCCTCTAGCGGGGCCAGCACAGATACGCAGTATTTT.